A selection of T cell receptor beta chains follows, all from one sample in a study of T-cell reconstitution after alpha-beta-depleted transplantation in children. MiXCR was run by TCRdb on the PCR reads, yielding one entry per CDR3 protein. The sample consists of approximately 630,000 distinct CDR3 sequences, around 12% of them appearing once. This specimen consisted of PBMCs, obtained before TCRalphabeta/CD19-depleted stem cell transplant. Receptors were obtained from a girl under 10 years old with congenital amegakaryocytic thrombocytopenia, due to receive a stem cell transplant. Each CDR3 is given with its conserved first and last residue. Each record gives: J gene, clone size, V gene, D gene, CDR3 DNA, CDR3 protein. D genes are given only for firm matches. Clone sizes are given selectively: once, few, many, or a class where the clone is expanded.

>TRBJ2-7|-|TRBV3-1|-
TGTGCCAGCAGCCAAGATGTAGTGGGGGTTTACACCTACGAGCAGTACTTC
CASSQDVVGVYTYEQYF
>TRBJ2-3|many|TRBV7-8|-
TGTGCCAGCAGCTTAGAGGCCCGGGGTACGCAGTATTTT
CASSLEARGTQYF
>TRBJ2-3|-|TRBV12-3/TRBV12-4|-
TGTGCCAGCGGAGCGGCGGTCACAGATACGCAGTATTTT
CASGAAVTDTQYF
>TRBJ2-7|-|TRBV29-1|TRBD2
TGCAGCGTTGAAGATCATACAGGACTAGCGGGGACCTACGAGCAGTACTTC
CSVEDHTGLAGTYEQYF
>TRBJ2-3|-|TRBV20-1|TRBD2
TGCGGGAAAGGACTAGCGGGAGGTGATACGCAGTATTTT
CGKGLAGGDTQYF
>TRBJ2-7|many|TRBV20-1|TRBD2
TGCAGTGCAGCCCCACTAGCGGGAGAACTTTACGAGCAGTACTTC
CSAAPLAGELYEQYF
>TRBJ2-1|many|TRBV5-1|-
TGCGCCAGCAGCTTGGAACTGGAAGGGGCCATCCGGTTCTTC
CASSLELEGAIRFF
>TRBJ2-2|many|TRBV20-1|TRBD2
TGCAGTGCTGCCTTGGCTAGCGGGAGCACCGGGGAGCTGTTTTTT
CSAALASGSTGELFF
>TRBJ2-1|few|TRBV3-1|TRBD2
TGTGCCAGCAGCCCAAACCGACTAGCGGCCTCCTACAATGAGCAGTTCTTC
CASSPNRLAASYNEQFF
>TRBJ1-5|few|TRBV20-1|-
TGCAGTGCTAGTCAAAGCCAGGGGTGGCAGCCCCAGCATTTT
CSASQSQGWQPQHF